This entry lists 9 T cell receptor beta chains sequenced from one sample in a study of shared clonotypes between healthy human individuals. The data were produced by immunoSEQ multiplex PCR, yet TCRdb's version contains in-frame clones alone and is incomplete. The data hold millions of clones, with around nine tenths observed a single time. The sequencing input was naive CD4+ T cells sorted from blood. Subset reported: CD45RA+ positively selected. These receptors were obtained from a man between 18 and 35 years old in good health.

V is TRBV29-1 and J is TRBJ1-4, with a tentative D call TRBD1 (6 bases). The V end lost 4 bases, the J end lost 4 bases, and 10 bases lay between the germline ends. There are 13 residues in the CDR3. CDR1 SQVTM and CDR2 ANQGSEA come from the germline V gene. The DNA for the CDR3 is TGCAGCGTTGCGACAGGAATTAATGAAAAACTGTTTTTT. It yields the protein CSVATGINEKLFF.

The V call is TRBV10-3, the J call TRBJ2-7; D is ambiguous. Per germline, CDR1 ENHRY and CDR2 SYGVKD. The CDR3 covers 13 residues. The V and J ends lost 6 bases and 2 bases respectively, with 11 bases between them. Here the CDR3 DNA reads TGTGCCATCAGCCACGTAGGAACCTACGAGCAGTACTTC. It codes for CAISHVGTYEQYF.

The chain's CDR3 is CASGGTTTEAFF. The CDR3 nucleotides read TGTGCTAGTGGCGGGACTACCACTGAAGCTTTCTTT. The chain combines TRBV12-5 with TRBJ1-1; the D gene is possibly TRBD1 (5 bases). The CDR3 has 12 residues. The germline V gene has CDR1 LGHNT and CDR2 FRNRAP. V lost 6 bases, J lost 4 bases, and 9 bases lay in between.

The chain combines TRBV19 with TRBJ2-2, with TRBD1 matching 7 bases. Trimming cost V 5 bases and J 0 bases; bases outside gene matches: 3. CDR1 is LNHDA, CDR2 SQIVND, per germline (reference sequence). The CDR3 runs to 15 residues. The CDR3 here is CASSQGGTNTGELFF. In nucleotides, the CDR3 is TGTGCCAGTAGTCAAGGGGGCACGAACACCGGGGAGCTGTTTTTT.

The CDR3 DNA sequence: TGTGCCAGCTCACCGGGTATTAATTATAGCAATCAGCCCCAGCATTTT. This encodes CASSPGINYSNQPQHF. V gene TRBV18 combines with J gene TRBJ1-5; no firm D call. The CDR3 totals 16 residues. The germline CDR1 and CDR2 sequences are KGHSH and LQKENI. Trimming took off 3 bases at V and 0 bases at J, with 12 bases between the two ends.

J is TRBJ2-2 and V is TRBV4-3; no definite D call. Germline CDR1 reads LGHNA; CDR2 reads YSLEER. With 0 bases removed from V and 0 bases from J, the gap between germline ends came to 14 bases. The CDR3 sequence is 18 residues long. Here the CDR3 reads CASSQDIRRFTNTGELFF. CDR3 coding DNA: TGCGCCAGCAGCCAAGACATTAGACGCTTCACGAACACCGGGGAGCTGTTTTTT.

The chain combines TRBV7-2 with TRBJ2-3, with 9 bases matching TRBD2. V was pared by 5 bases and J by 2 bases, with 17 bases of the junction left unmatched. Germline V lookup: CDR1 SGHTA, CDR2 FQGNSA. This CDR3 comprises 19 residues. CDR3 loop: CASSQWIVFSGSNTDTQYF. As DNA, the CDR3 is TGTGCCAGCAGCCAATGGATCGTCTTTAGCGGGAGTAACACAGATACGCAGTATTTT. Based on the CDR3 plus reference TRBV7-2 and TRBJ2-3, the full variable domain is GAGVSQSPSNKVTEKGKDVELRCDPISGHTALYWYRQSLGQGLEFLIYFQGNSAPDKSGLPSDRFSAERTGGSVSTLTIQRTQQEDSAVYLCASSQWIVFSGSNTDTQYFGPGTRLTVL.

This clone was seen just once. V usage is TRBV5-1 and J usage is TRBJ2-7; 7 bases are a match to TRBD1. V shed 0 bases, J shed 5 bases, and the junction held 8 bases outside the gene matches. The germline V gene has CDR1 SGHRS and CDR2 YFSETQ. The CDR3 totals 15 residues. The CDR3 region is CASSLADRAYDEQYF. In DNA form, the CDR3 reads TGCGCCAGCAGCTTGGCCGACAGGGCCTACGACGAGCAGTACTTC.

In this sample, this clone turned up once. The genes are TRBV4-1 and TRBJ1-2; perhaps TRBD1 as D (6 bases). This CDR3 spans 17 amino acids. CDR1 and CDR2 (germline): MGHRA, YSYEKL. Trimming took 0 bases from V and 0 from J, leaving 14 bases between them. In DNA, the CDR3 is TGCGCCAGCAGCCAAGAAACAGGGAAGGCTCCTAACTATGGCTACACCTTC. This encodes CASSQETGKAPNYGYTF.